This TCR beta chain stems from a study of T cell repertoires in aging, cancer and after chemotherapy. Amplification of TCR beta used genomic DNA extracted from peripheral blood. Looked up from germline, CDR1 is SQVTM and CDR2 is ANQGSEA. The V and J ends lost 3 bases and 6 bases respectively, with 8 bases between them. The CDR3 loop spans 11 amino acids. This clonotype has only a few counts. TRB rearrangements spanning V, D and J were amplified using mixed TRB-A/B primers. TCRdb independently ran MiXCR on the multiplex PCR reads; one entry per CDR3 protein. The sample records around 4,900 distinct CDR3 sequences, nearly 70% being singletons.

The sequence derives from a human donor with a solid tumor. Sample: blood. This chain uses TRBV29-1 with TRBJ1-2; perhaps TRBD1 as D (5 bases). The DNA for the CDR3 is TGCAGCGTTGACTCCAGGGATGGCTACACCTTC. It codes for CSVDSRDGYTF.